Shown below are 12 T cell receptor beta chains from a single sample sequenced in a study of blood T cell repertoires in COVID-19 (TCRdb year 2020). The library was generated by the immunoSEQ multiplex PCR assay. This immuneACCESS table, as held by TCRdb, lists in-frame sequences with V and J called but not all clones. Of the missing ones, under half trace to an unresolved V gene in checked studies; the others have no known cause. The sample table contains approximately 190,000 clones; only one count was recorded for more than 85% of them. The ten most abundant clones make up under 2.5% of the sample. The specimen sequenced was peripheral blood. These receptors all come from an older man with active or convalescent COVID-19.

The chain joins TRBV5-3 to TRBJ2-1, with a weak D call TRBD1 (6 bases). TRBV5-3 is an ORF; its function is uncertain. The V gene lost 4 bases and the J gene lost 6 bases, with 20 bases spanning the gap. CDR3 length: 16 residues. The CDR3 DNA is TGTGCCAGAAGCAAACCAGGACAGCCCGGTCTCAATGAGCAGTTCTTC. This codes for CARSKPGQPGLNEQFF.

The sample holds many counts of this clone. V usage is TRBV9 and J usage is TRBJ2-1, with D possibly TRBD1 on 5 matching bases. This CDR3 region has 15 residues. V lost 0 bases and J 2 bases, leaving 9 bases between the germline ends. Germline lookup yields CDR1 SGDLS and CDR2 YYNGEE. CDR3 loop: CASSVATEPYNEQFF. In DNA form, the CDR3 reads TGTGCCAGCAGCGTAGCGACAGAACCCTACAATGAGCAGTTCTTC.

Here the CDR3 reads CASSSGVGNTIYF. In nucleotides, the CDR3 is TGTGCCAGCAGCTCCGGGGTTGGAAACACCATATATTTT. The chain joins TRBV11-2 to TRBJ1-3; D remains ambiguous. V gave up 4 bases and J gave up 3 bases, with 7 bases separating them. CDR1 and CDR2 from the germline V gene are SGHAT and FQNNGV. The length of the CDR3 is 13 residues.

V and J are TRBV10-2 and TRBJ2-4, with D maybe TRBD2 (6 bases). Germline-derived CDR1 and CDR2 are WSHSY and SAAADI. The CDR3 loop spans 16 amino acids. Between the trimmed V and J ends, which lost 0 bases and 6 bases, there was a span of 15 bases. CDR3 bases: TGCGCCAGCAGTGAGTCCGGGACTCACATCACAAACATTCAGTACTTC. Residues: CASSESGTHITNIQYF.

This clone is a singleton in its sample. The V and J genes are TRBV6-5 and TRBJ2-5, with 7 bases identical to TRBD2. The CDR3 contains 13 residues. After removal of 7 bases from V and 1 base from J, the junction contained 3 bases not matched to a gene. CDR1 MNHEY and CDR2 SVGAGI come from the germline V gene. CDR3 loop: CASTGGSQETQYF. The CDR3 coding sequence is TGTGCCAGCACCGGGGGGTCCCAAGAGACCCAGTACTTC.

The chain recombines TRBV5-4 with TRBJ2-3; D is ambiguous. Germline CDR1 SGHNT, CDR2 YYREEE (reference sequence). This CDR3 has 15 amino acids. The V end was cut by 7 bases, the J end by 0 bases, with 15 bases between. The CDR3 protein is CASGRGKTSTDTQYF. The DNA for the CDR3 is TGTGCCAGCGGTCGAGGTAAAACTAGCACAGATACGCAGTATTTT.

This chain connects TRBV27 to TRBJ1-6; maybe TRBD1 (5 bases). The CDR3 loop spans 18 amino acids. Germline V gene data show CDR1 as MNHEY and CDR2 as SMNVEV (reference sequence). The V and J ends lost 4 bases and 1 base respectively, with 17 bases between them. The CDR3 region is CASSSHHPRQSYNSPLHF. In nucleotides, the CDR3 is TGTGCCAGCAGTTCTCACCACCCGCGACAGTCCTATAATTCACCCCTCCACTTT.

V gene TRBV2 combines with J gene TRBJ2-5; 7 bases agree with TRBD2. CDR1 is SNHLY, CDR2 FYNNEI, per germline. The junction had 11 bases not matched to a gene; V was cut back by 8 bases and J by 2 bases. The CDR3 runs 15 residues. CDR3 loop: CASRGRGVPQETQYF. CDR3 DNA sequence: TGTGCCAGCCGTGGTCGGGGGGTCCCACAAGAGACCCAGTACTTC. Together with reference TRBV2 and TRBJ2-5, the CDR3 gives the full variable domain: EPEVTQTPSHQVTQMGQEVILRCVPISNHLYFYWYRQILGQKVEFLVSFYNNEISEKSEIFDDQFSVERPDGSNFTLKIRSTKLEDSAMYFCASRGRGVPQETQYFGPGTRLLVL.

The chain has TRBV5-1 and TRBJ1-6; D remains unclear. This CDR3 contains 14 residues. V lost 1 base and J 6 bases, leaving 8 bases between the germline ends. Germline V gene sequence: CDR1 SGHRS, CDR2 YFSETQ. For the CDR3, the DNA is TGCGCCAGCAGCTTGAGACAATCTAATTCACCCCTCCACTTT. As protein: CASSLRQSNSPLHF.

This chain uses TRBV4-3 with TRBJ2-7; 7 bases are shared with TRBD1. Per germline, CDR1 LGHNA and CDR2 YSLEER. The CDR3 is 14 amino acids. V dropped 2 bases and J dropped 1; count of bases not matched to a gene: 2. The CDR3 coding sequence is TGCGCCAGCAGCCAAACGGGACAGTCCTACGAGCAGTACTTC. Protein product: CASSQTGQSYEQYF.

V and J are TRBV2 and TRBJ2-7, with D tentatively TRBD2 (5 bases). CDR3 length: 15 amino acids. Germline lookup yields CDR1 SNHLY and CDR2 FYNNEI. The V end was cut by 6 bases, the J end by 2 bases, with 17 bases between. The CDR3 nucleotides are TGTGCCAGCAGCCCCCTCCGGGGAAACGCCTACGAGCAGTACTTC. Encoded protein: CASSPLRGNAYEQYF.

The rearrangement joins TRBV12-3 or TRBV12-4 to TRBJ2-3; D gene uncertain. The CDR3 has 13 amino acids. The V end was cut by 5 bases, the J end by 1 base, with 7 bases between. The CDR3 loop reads CASSVLGTDTQYF. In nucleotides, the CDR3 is TGTGCCAGCAGTGTCCTTGGCACAGATACGCAGTATTTT.